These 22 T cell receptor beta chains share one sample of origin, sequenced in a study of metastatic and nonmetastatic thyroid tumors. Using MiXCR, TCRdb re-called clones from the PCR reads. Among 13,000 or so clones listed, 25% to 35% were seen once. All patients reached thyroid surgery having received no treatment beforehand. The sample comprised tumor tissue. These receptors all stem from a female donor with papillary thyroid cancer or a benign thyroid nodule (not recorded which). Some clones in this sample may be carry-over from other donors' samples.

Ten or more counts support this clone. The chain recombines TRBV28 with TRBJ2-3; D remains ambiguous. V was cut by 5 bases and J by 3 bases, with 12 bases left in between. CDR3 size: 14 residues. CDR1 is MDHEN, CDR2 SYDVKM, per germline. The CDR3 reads CASSDPPRTDTQYF. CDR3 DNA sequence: TGTGCCAGCAGTGACCCCCCTAGAACAGATACGCAGTATTTT.

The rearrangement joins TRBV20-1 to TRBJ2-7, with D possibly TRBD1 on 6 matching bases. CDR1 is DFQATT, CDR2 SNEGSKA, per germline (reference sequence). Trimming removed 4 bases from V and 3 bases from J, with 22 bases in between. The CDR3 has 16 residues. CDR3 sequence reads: CSAKTMDSSFDYEQYF. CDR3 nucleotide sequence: TGCAGTGCTAAAACAATGGACAGCTCCTTCGACTACGAGCAGTACTTC.

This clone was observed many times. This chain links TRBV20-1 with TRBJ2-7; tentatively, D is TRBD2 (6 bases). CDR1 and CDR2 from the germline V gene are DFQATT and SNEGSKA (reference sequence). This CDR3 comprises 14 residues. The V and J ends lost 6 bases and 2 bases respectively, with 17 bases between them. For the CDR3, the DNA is TGCAGTGCCGATGGCATTAGCGGCCCCTACGAGCAGTACTTC. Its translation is CSADGISGPYEQYF.

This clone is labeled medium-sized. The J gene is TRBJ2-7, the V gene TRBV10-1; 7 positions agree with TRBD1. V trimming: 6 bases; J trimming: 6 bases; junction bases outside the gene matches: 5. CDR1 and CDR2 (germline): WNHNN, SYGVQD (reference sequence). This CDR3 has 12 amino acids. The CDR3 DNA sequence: TGCGCCAGCAGAGACAACAGGGGCGAGCAGTACTTC. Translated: CASRDNRGEQYF.

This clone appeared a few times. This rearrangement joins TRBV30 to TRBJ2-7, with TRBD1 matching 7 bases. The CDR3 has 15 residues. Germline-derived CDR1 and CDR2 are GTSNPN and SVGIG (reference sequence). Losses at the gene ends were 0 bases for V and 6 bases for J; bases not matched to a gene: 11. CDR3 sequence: CAWSVLRTGYGEQYF. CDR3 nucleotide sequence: TGTGCCTGGAGTGTACTAAGGACAGGATATGGCGAGCAGTACTTC.

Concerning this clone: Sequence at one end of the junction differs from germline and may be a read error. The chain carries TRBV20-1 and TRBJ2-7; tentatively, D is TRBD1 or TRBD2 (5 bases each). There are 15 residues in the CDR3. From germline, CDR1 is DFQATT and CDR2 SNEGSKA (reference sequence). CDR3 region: CSTRDLAGKAYEQYF. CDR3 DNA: TGCAGTACTAGAGATTTGGCAGGGAAAGCTTACGAGCAGTACTTC.

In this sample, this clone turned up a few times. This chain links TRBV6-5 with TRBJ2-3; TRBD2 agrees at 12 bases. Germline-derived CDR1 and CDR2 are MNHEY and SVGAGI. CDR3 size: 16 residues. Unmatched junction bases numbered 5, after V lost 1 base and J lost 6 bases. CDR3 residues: CASSYCWTSGEDTQYF. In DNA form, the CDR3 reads TGTGCCAGCAGTTACTGTTGGACTAGCGGGGAGGATACGCAGTATTTT.

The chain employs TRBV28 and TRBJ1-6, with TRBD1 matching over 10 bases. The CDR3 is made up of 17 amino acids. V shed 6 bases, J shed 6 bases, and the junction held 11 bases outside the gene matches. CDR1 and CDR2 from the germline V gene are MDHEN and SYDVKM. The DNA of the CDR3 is TGTGCCAGCAGCTTTCCCCCCAGGACAGGGGGTAATTCACCCCTCCACTTT. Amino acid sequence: CASSFPPRTGGNSPLHF.

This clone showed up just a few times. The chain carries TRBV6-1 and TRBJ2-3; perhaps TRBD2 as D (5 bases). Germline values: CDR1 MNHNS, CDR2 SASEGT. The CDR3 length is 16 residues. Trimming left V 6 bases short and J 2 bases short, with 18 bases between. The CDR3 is CASRAGPSDNTDTQYF. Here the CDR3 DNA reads TGTGCCAGCAGGGCGGGTCCTAGTGATAACACAGATACGCAGTATTTT.

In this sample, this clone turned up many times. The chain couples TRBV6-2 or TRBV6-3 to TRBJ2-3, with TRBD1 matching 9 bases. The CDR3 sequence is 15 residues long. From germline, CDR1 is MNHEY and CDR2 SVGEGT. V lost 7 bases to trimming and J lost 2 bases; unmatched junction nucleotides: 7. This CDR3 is CASTNRDRDTDTQYF. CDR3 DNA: TGTGCCAGCACCAACAGGGACAGGGACACAGATACGCAGTATTTT.

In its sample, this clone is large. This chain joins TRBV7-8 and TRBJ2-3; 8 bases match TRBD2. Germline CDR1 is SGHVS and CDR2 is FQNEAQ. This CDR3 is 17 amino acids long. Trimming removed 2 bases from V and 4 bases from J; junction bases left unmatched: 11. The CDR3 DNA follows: TGTGCCAGCAGCTTAAGTACTAGCGGAACCCCTCCAGATACGCAGTATTTT. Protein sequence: CASSLSTSGTPPDTQYF.

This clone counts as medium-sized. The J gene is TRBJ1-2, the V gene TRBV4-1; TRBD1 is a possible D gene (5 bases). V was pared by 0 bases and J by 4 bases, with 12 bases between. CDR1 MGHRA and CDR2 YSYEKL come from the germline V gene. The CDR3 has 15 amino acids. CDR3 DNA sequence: TGCGCCAGCAGCCAAGATGGTCGGGGGAGCTATGGCTACACCTTC. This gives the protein CASSQDGRGSYGYTF.

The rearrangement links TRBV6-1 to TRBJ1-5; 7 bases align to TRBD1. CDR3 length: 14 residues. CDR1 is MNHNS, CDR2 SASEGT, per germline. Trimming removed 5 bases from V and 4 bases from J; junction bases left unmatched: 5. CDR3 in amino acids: CASSKGQTNQPQHF. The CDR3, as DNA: TGTGCCAGCAGTAAGGGACAGACAAATCAGCCCCAGCATTTT.

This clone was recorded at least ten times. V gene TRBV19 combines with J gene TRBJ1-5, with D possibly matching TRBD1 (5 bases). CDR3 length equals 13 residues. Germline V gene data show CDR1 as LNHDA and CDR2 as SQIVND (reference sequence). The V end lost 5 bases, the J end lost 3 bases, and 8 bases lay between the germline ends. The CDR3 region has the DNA TGTGCCAGTAGTGGGGGGTACAATCAGCCCCAGCATTTT. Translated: CASSGGYNQPQHF.

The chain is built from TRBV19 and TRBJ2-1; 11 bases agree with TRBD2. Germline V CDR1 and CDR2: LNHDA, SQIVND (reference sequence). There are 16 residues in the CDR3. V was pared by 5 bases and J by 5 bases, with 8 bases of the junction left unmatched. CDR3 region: CASSVLGTSGNNEQFF. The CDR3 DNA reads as TGTGCCAGTAGTGTGCTGGGGACTAGCGGCAACAATGAGCAGTTCTTC.

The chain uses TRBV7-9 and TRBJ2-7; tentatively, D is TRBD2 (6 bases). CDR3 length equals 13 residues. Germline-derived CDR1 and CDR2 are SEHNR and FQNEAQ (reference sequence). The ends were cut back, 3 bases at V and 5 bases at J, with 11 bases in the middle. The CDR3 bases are TGTGCCAGCAGCTTCGGGAGTTTCGACGAGCAGTACTTC. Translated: CASSFGSFDEQYF.

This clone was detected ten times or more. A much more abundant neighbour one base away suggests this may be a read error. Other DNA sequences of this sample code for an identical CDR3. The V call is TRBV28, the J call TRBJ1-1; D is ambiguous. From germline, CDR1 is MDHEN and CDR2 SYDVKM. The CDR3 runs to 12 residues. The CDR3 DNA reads TGTGCCAGCAGTACACAGTACACTGAAGCCTTCTTT. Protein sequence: CASSTQYTEAFF.

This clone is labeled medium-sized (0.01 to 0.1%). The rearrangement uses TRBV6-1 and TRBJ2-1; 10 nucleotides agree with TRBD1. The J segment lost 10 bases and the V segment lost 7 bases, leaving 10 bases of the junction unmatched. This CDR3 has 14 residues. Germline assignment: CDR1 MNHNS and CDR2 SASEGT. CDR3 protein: CASIRDRGLGEQFF. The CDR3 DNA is TGTGCCAGCATCCGGGACAGGGGCCTCGGGGAGCAGTTCTTC.

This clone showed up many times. As DNA, the CDR3 is TGCGCCAGCAGCTTGGATGGTGTCGATACGCAGTATTTT. Amino acid sequence: CASSLDGVDTQYF. The chain uses TRBV5-1 and TRBJ2-3, with unresolved D. V lost 0 bases and J lost 6, with 8 bases in between. This CDR3 spans 13 amino acids. Germline lookup yields CDR1 SGHRS and CDR2 YFSETQ.

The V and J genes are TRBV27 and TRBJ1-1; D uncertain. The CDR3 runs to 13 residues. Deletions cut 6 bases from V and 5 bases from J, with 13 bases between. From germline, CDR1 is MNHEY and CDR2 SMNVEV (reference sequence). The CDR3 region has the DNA TGTGCCAGCAGGCTCCATTTTGGGACTGAAGCTTTCTTT. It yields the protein CASRLHFGTEAFF.

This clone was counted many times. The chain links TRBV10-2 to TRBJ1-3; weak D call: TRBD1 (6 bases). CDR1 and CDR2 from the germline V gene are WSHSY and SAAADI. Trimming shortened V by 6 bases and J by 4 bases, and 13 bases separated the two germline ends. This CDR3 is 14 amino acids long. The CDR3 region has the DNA TGCGCCAGCAGCCCTTTTACAGGGGGAAACACCATATATTTT. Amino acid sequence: CASSPFTGGNTIYF.

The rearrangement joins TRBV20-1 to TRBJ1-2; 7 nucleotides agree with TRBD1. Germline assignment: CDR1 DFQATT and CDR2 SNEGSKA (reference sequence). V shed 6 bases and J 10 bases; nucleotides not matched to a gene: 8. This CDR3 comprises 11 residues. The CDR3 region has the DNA TGCAGTGCCAGGGGGGGTAGTGTCTACACCTTC. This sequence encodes CSARGGSVYTF.